This TCR beta chain was captured in a study of T cell responses to AZD1222 COVID-19 vaccine. Findings and caveats of the study: CD4 TCRs associated with vaccination spanned spike, dominating at 160-218 and 743-854.

This clone has a single count. The antigen remains unidentified. The method was immunoSEQ multiplex PCR; TCRdb's version includes in-frame clones alone and lacks a portion of them. The data contain about 76,000 clones, around nine tenths of them seen just once; the ten biggest clones take up roughly 11%. Per germline, CDR1 SGHRS and CDR2 YFSETQ. The CDR3 runs 11 residues. Trimming stripped 3 bases from V and 3 bases from J, with 3 bases between. The chain has TRBV5-1 and TRBJ2-5, with D hard to call. Specimen: peripheral blood, collected on day 0 of AZD1222 vaccination. The sequence was obtained from an adult in good health. The CDR3 DNA is TGCGCCAGCAGCTGGGAAGAGACCCAGTACTTC. Residues: CASSWEETQYF.